The present entry profiles one TCR beta chain with its context. This sample stems from a study of blood T cell repertoires in COVID-19. Background on the study: COVID-19 samples collected from the United States, Italy and Spain covered acute and convalescent phases.

Some clones are missing from TCRdb's copy, which holds only in-frame ones; the method was immunoSEQ multiplex PCR. The table lists 300,000 to 400,000 clones, about 90% of them singletons. This CDR3 is 14 amino acids long. The V gene's germline CDR1 is MGHRA and CDR2 YSYEKL. The germline V and J ends were trimmed by 3 bases and 6 bases, with 15 bases remaining between them. This TCR was sampled from a woman between 50 and 59 years old with COVID-19, enrolled during active disease. The chain links TRBV4-1 to TRBJ2-7, with a possible D match to TRBD2 (7 bases). The sequenced sample consisted of peripheral blood. CDR3: CASSQEGGTGEQYF. DNA for the CDR3: TGCGCCAGCAGCCAGGAGGGGGGGACCGGCGAGCAGTACTTC.